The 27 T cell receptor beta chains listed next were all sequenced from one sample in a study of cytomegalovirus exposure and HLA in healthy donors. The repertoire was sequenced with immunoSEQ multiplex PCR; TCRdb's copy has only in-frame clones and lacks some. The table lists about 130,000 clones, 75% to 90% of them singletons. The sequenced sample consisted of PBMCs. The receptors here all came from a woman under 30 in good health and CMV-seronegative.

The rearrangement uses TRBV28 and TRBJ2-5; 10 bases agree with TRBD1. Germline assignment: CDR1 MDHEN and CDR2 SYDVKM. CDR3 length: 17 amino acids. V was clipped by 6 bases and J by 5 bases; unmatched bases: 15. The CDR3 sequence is CASSPSLGQGFRETQYF. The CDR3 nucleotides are TGTGCCAGCAGCCCGTCGTTGGGACAGGGGTTTCGGGAGACCCAGTACTTC.

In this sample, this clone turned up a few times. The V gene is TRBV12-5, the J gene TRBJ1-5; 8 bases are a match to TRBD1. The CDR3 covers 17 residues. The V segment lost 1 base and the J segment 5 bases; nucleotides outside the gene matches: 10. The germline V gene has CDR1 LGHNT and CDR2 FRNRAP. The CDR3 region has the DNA TGTGCTAGTGGTTTGGGGATCAGGGGGCGATTGGATCAGCCCCAGCATTTT. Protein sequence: CASGLGIRGRLDQPQHF.

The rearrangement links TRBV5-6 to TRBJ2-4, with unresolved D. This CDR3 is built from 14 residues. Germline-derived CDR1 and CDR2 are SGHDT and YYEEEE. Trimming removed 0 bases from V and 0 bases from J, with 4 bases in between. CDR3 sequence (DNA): TGTGCCAGCAGCTTGGAACTAGCCAAAAACATTCAGTACTTC. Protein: CASSLELAKNIQYF.

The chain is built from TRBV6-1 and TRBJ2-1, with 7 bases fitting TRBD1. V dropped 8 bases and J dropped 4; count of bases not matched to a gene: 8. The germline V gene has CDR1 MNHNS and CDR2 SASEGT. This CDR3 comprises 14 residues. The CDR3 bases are TGTGCCAGCTGTCGGGACAGCCTGTACAATGAGCAGTTCTTC. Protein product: CASCRDSLYNEQFF.

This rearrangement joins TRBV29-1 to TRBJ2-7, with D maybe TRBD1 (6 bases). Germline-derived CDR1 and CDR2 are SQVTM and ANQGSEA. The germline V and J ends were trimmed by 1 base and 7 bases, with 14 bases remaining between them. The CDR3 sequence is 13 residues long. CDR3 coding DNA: TGCAGCGTTGAAGGAGGGGGAATAAGGGAGCAGTACTTC. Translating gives CSVEGGGIREQYF.

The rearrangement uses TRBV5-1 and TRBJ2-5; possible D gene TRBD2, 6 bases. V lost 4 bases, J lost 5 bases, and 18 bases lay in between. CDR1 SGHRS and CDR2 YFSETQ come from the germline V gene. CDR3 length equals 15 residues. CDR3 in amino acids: CASSHSSAPGETQYF. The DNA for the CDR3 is TGCGCCAGCAGCCACTCTAGCGCCCCTGGGGAGACCCAGTACTTC.

CDR3 region: CASSELGHQPQHF. CDR3 coding DNA: TGTGCCAGCAGTGAATTGGGCCATCAGCCCCAGCATTTT. V is TRBV2 and J is TRBJ1-5; D is uncertain. From germline, CDR1 is SNHLY and CDR2 FYNNEI. The V and J ends lost 2 bases and 5 bases respectively, with 7 bases between them. The CDR3 extends over 13 amino acids. The whole variable domain, filled in from reference TRBV2 and TRBJ1-5, reads EPEVTQTPSHQVTQMGQEVILRCVPISNHLYFYWYRQILGQKVEFLVSFYNNEISEKSEIFDDQFSVERPDGSNFTLKIRSTKLEDSAMYFCASSELGHQPQHFGDGTRLSIL.

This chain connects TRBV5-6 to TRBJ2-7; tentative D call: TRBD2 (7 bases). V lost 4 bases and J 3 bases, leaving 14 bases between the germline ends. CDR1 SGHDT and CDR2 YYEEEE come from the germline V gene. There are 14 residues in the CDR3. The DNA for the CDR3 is TGTGCCAGCAGCCCGGTGGGGGGGCACTACGAGCAGTACTTC. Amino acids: CASSPVGGHYEQYF.

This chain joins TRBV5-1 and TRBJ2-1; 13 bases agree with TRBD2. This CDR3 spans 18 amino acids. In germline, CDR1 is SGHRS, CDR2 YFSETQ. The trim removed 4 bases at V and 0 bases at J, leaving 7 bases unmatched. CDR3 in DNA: TGCGCCAGCAGCGAGGGACTAGCGGGGCCTTTCTCCTACAATGAGCAGTTCTTC. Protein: CASSEGLAGPFSYNEQFF.

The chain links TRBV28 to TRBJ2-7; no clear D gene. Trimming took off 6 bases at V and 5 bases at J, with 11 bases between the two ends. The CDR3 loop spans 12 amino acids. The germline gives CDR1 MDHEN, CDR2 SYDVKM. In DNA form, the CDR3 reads TGTGCCAGCAGCTCAGGTGCGAACGAGCAGTACGTC. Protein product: CASSSGANEQYV.

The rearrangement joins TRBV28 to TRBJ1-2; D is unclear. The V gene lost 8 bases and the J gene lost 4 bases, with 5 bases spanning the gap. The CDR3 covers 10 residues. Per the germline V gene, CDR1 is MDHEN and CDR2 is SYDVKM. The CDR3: CASASYGYTF. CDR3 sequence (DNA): TGTGCCAGCGCCAGCTATGGCTACACCTTC.

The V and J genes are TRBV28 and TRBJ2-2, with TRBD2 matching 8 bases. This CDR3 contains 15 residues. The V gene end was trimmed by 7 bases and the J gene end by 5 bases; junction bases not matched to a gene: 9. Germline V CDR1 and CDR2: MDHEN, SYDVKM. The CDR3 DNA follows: TGTGCCAGCATATTCGGGAGGGCCCGAACCGGGGAGCTGTTTTTT. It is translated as CASIFGRARTGELFF.

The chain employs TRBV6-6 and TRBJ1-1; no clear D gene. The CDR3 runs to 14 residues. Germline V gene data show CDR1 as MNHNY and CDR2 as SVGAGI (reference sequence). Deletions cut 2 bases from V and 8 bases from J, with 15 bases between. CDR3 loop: CASSYQRRAGEAFF. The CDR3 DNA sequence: TGTGCCAGCAGTTACCAGAGGAGGGCCGGGGAAGCTTTCTTT.

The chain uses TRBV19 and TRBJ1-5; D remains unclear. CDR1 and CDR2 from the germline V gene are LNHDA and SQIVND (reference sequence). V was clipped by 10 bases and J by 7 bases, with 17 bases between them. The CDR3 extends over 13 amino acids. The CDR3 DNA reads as TGTGCCACAGTAGGAGGGTTCAGGCAGCCCCAGCATTTT. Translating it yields CATVGGFRQPQHF.

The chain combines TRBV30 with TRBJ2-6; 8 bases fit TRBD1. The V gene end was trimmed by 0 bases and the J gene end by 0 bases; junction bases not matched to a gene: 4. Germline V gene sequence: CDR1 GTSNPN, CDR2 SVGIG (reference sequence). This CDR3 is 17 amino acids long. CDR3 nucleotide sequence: TGTGCCTGGAGTGTGGACAGGGTAAACTCTGGGGCCAACGTCCTGACTTTC. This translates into CAWSVDRVNSGANVLTF.

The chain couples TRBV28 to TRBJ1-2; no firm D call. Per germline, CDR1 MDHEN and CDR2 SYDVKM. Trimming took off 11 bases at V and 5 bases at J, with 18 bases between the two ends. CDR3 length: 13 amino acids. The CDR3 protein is CASSKEASYGYTF. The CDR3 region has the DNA TGTGCCTCCAGTAAGGAGGCCAGTTATGGCTACACCTTC.

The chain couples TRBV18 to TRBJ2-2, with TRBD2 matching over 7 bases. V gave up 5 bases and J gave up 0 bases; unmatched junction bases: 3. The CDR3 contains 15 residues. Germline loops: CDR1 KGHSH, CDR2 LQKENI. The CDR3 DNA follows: TGTGCCAGCTCATTACTAGCGACGAACACCGGGGAGCTGTTTTTT. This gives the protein CASSLLATNTGELFF.

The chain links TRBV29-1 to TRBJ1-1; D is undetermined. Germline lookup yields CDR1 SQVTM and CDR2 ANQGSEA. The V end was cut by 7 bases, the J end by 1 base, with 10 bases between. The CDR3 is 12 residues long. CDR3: CSARRQNTEAFF. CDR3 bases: TGCAGCGCCCGCCGACAGAACACTGAAGCTTTCTTT.

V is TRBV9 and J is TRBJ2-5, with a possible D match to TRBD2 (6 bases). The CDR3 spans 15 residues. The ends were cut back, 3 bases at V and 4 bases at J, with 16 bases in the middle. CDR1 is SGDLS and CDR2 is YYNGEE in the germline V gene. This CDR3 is CASSARRAGGETQYF. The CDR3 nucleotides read TGTGCCAGCAGCGCCCGGAGGGCGGGTGGAGAGACCCAGTACTTC.

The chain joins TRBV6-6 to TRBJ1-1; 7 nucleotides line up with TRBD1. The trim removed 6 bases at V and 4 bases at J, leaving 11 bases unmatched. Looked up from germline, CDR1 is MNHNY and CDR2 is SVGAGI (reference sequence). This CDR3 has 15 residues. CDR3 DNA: TGTGCCAGCAGCGGGGACAGTTCTTTAGGCACTGAAGCTTTCTTT. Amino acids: CASSGDSSLGTEAFF.

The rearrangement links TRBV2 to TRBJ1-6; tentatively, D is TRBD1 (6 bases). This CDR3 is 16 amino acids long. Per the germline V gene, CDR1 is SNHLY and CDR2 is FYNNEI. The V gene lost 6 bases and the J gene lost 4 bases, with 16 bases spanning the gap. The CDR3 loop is CASRSTGPLYNSPLHF. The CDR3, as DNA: TGTGCCAGCAGATCGACAGGACCCCTTTATAATTCACCCCTCCACTTT. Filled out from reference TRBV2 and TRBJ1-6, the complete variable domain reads EPEVTQTPSHQVTQMGQEVILRCVPISNHLYFYWYRQILGQKVEFLVSFYNNEISEKSEIFDDQFSVERPDGSNFTLKIRSTKLEDSAMYFCASRSTGPLYNSPLHFGNGTRLTVT.

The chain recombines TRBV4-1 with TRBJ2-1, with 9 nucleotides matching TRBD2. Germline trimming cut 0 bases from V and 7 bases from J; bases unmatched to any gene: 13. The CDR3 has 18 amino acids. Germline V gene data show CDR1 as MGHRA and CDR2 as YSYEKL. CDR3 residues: CASSQDPHGGGDENEQFF. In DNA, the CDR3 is TGCGCCAGCAGCCAAGACCCACATGGCGGGGGGGATGAGAATGAGCAGTTCTTC.

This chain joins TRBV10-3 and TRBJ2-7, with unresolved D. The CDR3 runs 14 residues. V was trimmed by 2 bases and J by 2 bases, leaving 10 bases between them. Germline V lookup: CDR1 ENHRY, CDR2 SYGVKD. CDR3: CAISEELLPYEQYF. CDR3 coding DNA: TGTGCCATCAGTGAGGAGTTGCTCCCCTACGAGCAGTACTTC.

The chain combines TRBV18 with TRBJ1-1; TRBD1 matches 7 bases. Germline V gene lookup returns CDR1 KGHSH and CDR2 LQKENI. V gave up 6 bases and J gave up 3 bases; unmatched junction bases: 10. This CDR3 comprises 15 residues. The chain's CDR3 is CASSPRQGSHTEAFF. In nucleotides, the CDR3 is TGTGCCAGCTCCCCCCGACAGGGTTCGCACACTGAAGCTTTCTTT.

CDR3 sequence reads: CASSVDHLLYNEQFF. The CDR3 DNA reads TGTGCCAGCAGCGTAGACCATCTACTCTACAATGAGCAGTTCTTC. This sequence joins TRBV7-9 and TRBJ2-1, with D unresolved. The V gene's germline CDR1 is SEHNR and CDR2 FQNEAQ (reference sequence). Trimming took 5 bases from V and 3 from J, leaving 14 bases between them. The CDR3 spans 15 residues.

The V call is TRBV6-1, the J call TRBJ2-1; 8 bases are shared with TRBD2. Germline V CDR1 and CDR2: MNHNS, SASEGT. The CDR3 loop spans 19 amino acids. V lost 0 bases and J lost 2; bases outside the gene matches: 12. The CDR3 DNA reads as TGTGCCAGCAGTGAAGCCTGGATGAGTCGGGGGGGAACCTACAATGAGCAGTTCTTC. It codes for CASSEAWMSRGGTYNEQFF.

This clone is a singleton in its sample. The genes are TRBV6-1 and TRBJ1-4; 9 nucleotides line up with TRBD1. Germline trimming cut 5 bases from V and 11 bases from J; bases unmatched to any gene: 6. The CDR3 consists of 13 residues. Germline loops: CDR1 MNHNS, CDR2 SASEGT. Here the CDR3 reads CASSWTGVGKLFF. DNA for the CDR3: TGTGCCAGCAGTTGGACAGGGGTTGGGAAACTGTTTTTT.